What follows describes a single TCR beta chain. Its antigen is unidentified. TCR beta CDR3 regions were amplified from RNA. An initial round of RT-PCR targeting the TCR CDR3 relied on the HTBI primer set. TCRdb itself ran the multiplex PCR reads through MiXCR, one entry per CDR3 protein. The top ten hold 22% of the sample, which has 150,000 to 200,000 distinct CDR3 sequences, roughly 10% seen once. The record originates from a study of T cells in Graves' hyperthyroidism and ophthalmopathy. The study's findings and limits: The model foresaw ophthalmopathy a median about 6.5 months prior to onset. The blood repertoire included most of the expanded thyroid clonotypes above 0.001.

The CDR3 has 13 residues. Germline V lookup: CDR1 SNHLY, CDR2 FYNNEI. V gave up 10 bases and J gave up 5 bases; unmatched junction bases: 7. Sequenced sample: blood. The receptor was isolated from a woman between 18 and 29 years old with Graves' hyperthyroidism that later progressed to Graves' ophthalmopathy. The J gene is TRBJ2-7, the V gene TRBV2; 11 bases map to TRBD2. The CDR3 reads CATMPTSGDEQYF. The CDR3 coding sequence is TGTGCCACCATGCCGACTAGCGGGGACGAGCAGTACTTC.